A selection of T cell receptor beta chains follows, all from one sample in a study of blood T cells in healthy people across ages. TCRdb ran MiXCR on the 5' RACE reads and lists one entry per CDR3 protein. The sample carries more than 450,000 distinct CDR3 sequences, roughly a quarter recorded once. The sample was also reused in another study, on T cells of mothers and their children.

Sequenced sample: blood. The receptors were gathered from a boy younger than 10 in good health. Both conserved end residues are part of each CDR3. A D gene is named only where the DNA matches it firmly. Rows give clone size only sometimes, using once, few, many, or a class for an expanded clone.

TRBD2	TRBV5-1	TRBJ2-3	few	CASSLPAGGVDTQYF	TGCGCCAGCAGCTTACCAGCGGGGGGGGTGGATACGCAGTATTTT
TRBD1	TRBV6-5	TRBJ2-3	NA	CASSSPQGAREDTQYF	TGTGCCAGCAGTTCCCCGCAGGGGGCGCGGGAAGATACGCAGTATTTT
TRBD2	TRBV29-1	TRBJ2-1	NA	CSVDTGTSGLRGQFF	TGCAGCGTTGATACCGGGACTAGCGGTCTACGGGGGCAGTTCTTC
NA	TRBV29-1	TRBJ1-1	few	CSVDGVGNTEAFF	TGCAGCGTTGATGGCGTGGGGAACACTGAAGCTTTCTTT
TRBD1	TRBV27	TRBJ1-1	NA	CASSLSPGGKGMNTEAFF	TGTGCCAGCAGTTTATCGCCAGGGGGCAAAGGGATGAACACTGAAGCTTTCTTT
NA	TRBV6-2/TRBV6-3	TRBJ2-3	NA	CASSYSEASTDTQYF	TGTGCCAGCAGTTACTCAGAAGCCAGCACAGATACGCAGTATTTT
TRBD2	TRBV7-2	TRBJ2-5	many	CASSSRLAVNQETQYF	TGTGCCAGCAGCTCCCGGCTAGCGGTGAACCAAGAGACCCAGTACTTC
TRBD2	TRBV14	TRBJ2-1	NA	CASSQVYHLPWLAANEQFF	TGTGCCAGCAGCCAAGTGTACCACCTACCGTGGCTAGCGGCCAATGAGCAGTTCTTC
NA	TRBV4-1	TRBJ2-7	NA	CASSSQGVYEQYF	TGCGCCAGCAGCTCACAGGGAGTATACGAGCAGTACTTC
TRBD1	TRBV25-1	TRBJ2-3	NA	CASSESAKGQDRGTDTQYF	TGTGCCAGCAGTGAATCGGCCAAGGGACAGGATAGGGGCACAGATACACAGTATTTT
NA	TRBV2	TRBJ2-3	NA	CASSDWTRSTDTQYF	TGTGCCAGCAGCGATTGGACACGCAGCACAGATACGCAGTATTTT
NA	TRBV19	TRBJ1-4	few	CASSRLDTNEKLFF	TGTGCCAGTAGTCGTCTGGACACGAATGAAAAACTGTTTTTT
NA	TRBV5-1	TRBJ2-4	NA	CASSLVGRFEGGSAKNIQYF	TGCGCCAGCAGCTTGGTAGGCCGGTTTGAGGGGGGCTCAGCCAAAAACATTCAGTACTTC
TRBD1	TRBV11-2	TRBJ2-1	few	CASSSNPQGASYNEQFF	TGTGCCAGCAGCTCGAACCCACAGGGGGCCTCCTACAATGAGCAGTTCTTC
NA	TRBV20-1	TRBJ2-1	NA	CSAGMEQFF	TGCAGTGCTGGGATGGAGCAGTTCTTC
NA	TRBV7-8	TRBJ2-3	NA	CASSRPPPADARKGGTQYF	TGTGCCAGCAGCCGCCCCCCTCCTGCCGACGCTAGGAAGGGGGGTACGCAGTATTTT
NA	TRBV6-1	TRBJ2-5	NA	CASNRQLPETQYF	TGTGCCAGCAATCGACAGCTCCCAGAGACCCAGTACTTC
TRBD2	TRBV14	TRBJ2-7	few	CASSQEVGRGFPYEQYF	TGTGCCAGCAGCCAAGAAGTGGGGCGGGGGTTCCCCTACGAGCAGTACTTC
NA	TRBV7-9	TRBJ2-5	few	CASSTDPSGSQWETQYF	TGTGCCAGCAGCACAGACCCCTCGGGCAGCCAGTGGGAGACCCAGTACTTC
NA	TRBV27	TRBJ2-2	few	CASSPGEGTGELFF	TGTGCCAGCAGTCCGGGAGAGGGCACCGGGGAGCTGTTTTTT
NA	TRBV6-1	TRBJ2-1	NA	CTGSALETYNEQFF	TGTACCGGCAGTGCGCTCGAGACCTACAATGAGCAGTTCTTC
TRBD2	TRBV7-2	TRBJ2-7	few	CASSLARLAGNYEQYF	TGTGCCAGCAGCTTAGCGAGACTAGCGGGAAACTACGAGCAGTACTTC
NA	TRBV6-1	TRBJ1-2	NA	CASSVRGTKKDYGYTF	TGTGCCAGCAGTGTTCGTGGGACAAAGAAGGACTATGGCTACACCTTC
NA	TRBV12-3/TRBV12-4	TRBJ2-7	NA	CASSYGIYEQYF	TGTGCCAGCAGTTACGGGATCTACGAGCAGTACTTC
TRBD2	TRBV29-1	TRBJ2-1	NA	CSVIRTSGSNEQFF	TGCAGCGTTATAAGGACTAGCGGTTCCAATGAGCAGTTCTTC
NA	TRBV11-2	TRBJ2-1	few	CASSLDRVVTAEQFF	TGTGCCAGCAGCTTAGATAGGGTGGTAACGGCGGAGCAGTTCTTC
NA	TRBV12-3/TRBV12-4	TRBJ1-1	NA	CASSHYGQGGEAFF	TGTGCCAGCAGTCACTACGGGCAGGGCGGTGAAGCTTTCTTT
NA	TRBV13	TRBJ2-5	NA	CASSFDPRETQYF	TGTGCCAGCAGCTTCGACCCGCGGGAGACCCAGTACTTC
NA	TRBV20-1	TRBJ2-3	NA	CSVGAVFPDTQYF	TGCAGTGTGGGGGCCGTCTTCCCAGATACGCAGTATTTT